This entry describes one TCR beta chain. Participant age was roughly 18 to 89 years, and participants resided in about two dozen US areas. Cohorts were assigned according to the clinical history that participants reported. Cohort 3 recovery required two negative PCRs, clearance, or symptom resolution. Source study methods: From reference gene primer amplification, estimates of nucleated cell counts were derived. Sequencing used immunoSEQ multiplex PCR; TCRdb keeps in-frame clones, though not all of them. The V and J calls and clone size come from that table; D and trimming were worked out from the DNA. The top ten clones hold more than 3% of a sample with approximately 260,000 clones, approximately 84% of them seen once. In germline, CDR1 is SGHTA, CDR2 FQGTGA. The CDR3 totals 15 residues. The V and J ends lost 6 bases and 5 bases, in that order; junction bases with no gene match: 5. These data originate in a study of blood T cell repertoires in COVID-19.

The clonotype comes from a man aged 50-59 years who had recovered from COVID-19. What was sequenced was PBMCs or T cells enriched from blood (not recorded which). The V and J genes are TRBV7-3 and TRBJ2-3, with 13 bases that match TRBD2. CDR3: CASSGLAGVGDTQYF. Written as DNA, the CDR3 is TGTGCCAGCAGTGGACTAGCGGGAGTCGGAGATACGCAGTATTTT.